The next 22 T cell receptor beta chains were all read from a single sample in a study of monozygotic twins with inflammatory bowel disease. TCRdb re-called the 5' RACE reads; every CDR3 protein appears as one record, without DNA. The table for this sample gives 80,000 or so distinct CDR3 sequences. The sample comprised blood. All receptors come from a human donor with ulcerative colitis or Crohn's disease, or a healthy co-twin of an affected twin (not recorded which).

The gene calls are TRBV20-1 and TRBJ1-2; TCRdb reports TRBD1, a call that lacks DNA to check it against. CDR3 length: 15 amino acids. Germline V lookup: CDR1 DFQATT, CDR2 SNEGSKA (reference sequence). The CDR3 is CSARDLGTGQVDYTF.

V is TRBV20-1 and J is TRBJ1-1; TCRdb reports TRBD1, a call that lacks DNA to check it against. CDR1 is DFQATT, CDR2 SNEGSKA, per germline (reference sequence). The CDR3 totals 13 residues. The CDR3 spells CSASLGAGTEAFF.

This sequence joins TRBV5-1 and TRBJ2-1; the TCRdb D gene call, TRBD1, has no DNA to confirm it. Germline-derived CDR1 and CDR2 are SGHRS and YFSETQ. The CDR3 sequence is 19 residues long. Here the CDR3 reads CASSLWTGDNERPYNEQFF.

The CDR3 loop is CASSPRQGVSSNTIYF. V usage is TRBV7-2 and J usage is TRBJ1-3; the D call of TRBD1 rests on TCRdb alone, since no DNA is present to check it. The CDR3 consists of 16 residues. The germline CDR1 and CDR2 sequences are SGHTA and FQGNSA.

The chain links TRBV10-3 to TRBJ1-1. This CDR3 is built from 15 residues. Germline CDR1 ENHRY, CDR2 SYGVKD. The CDR3 loop is CAISDPNLGGTEAFF.

This rearrangement joins TRBV11-2 to TRBJ1-3. The CDR3 loop spans 13 amino acids. Germline CDR1 reads SGHAT; CDR2 reads FQNNGV. CDR3: CASSVKPGNTIYF.

This chain uses TRBV7-2 with TRBJ1-1; TCRdb selects TRBD1, and the lack of DNA leaves this call unchecked. The CDR3 length is 15 residues. CDR1 and CDR2 from the germline V gene are SGHTA and FQGNSA. CDR3 amino acids: CASTLTGGILTEAFF.

This chain connects TRBV7-9 to TRBJ1-3. Germline CDR1 SEHNR, CDR2 FQNEAQ (reference sequence). The CDR3 contains 16 residues. The CDR3 reads CASSSPLSNSGNTIYF.

The gene calls are TRBV10-3 and TRBJ2-3; as DNA is missing, the TRBD2 call by TCRdb cannot be tested. This CDR3 is built from 19 residues. Per germline, CDR1 ENHRY and CDR2 SYGVKD. The CDR3 loop reads CAISESSAGGSGHTDTQYF.

The CDR3 here is CASSPRGTPTEAFF. This chain joins TRBV7-2 and TRBJ1-1; absent DNA, TCRdb's TRBD1 call cannot be checked. Germline V lookup: CDR1 SGHTA, CDR2 FQGNSA. CDR3 length: 14 amino acids. The whole variable domain, remainder taken from reference TRBV7-2 and TRBJ1-1, is GAGVSQSPSNKVTEKGKDVELRCDPISGHTALYWYRQSLGQGLEFLIYFQGNSAPDKSGLPSDRFSAERTGGSVSTLTIQRTQQEDSAVYLCASSPRGTPTEAFFGQGTRLTVV.

The V call is TRBV12-3 or TRBV12-4, the J call TRBJ2-2. CDR3 length: 12 amino acids. The CDR3: CATRRYTGELFF.

The chain recombines TRBV7-2 with TRBJ1-1; as DNA is missing, the TRBD1 call by TCRdb cannot be tested. Germline CDR1 SGHTA, CDR2 FQGNSA. CDR3 length: 14 amino acids. This CDR3 reads CASSLQGENTEAFF.

This chain connects TRBV5-6 to TRBJ2-4; TCRdb reports TRBD1, a call that lacks DNA to check it against. The CDR3 has 16 amino acids. Per the germline V gene, CDR1 is SGHDT and CDR2 is YYEEEE. The CDR3 is CASSGITRDSKNIQYF.

This chain links TRBV5-4 with TRBJ1-2. The germline gives CDR1 SGHNT, CDR2 YYREEE (reference sequence). This CDR3 contains 13 residues. The CDR3 loop reads CASSLGPQRSNTF.

The rearrangement links TRBV20-1 to TRBJ2-7; TCRdb designates TRBD2, a call that cannot be tested without DNA. Looked up from germline, CDR1 is DFQATT and CDR2 is SNEGSKA (reference sequence). CDR3 size: 18 residues. This chain's CDR3 is CSARDARLDVGRSDEQYF.

This chain connects TRBV20-1 to TRBJ2-3. Looked up from germline, CDR1 is DFQATT and CDR2 is SNEGSKA (reference sequence). The CDR3 has 15 amino acids. The CDR3 sequence: CSARVGTKSTDTQYF.

This rearrangement joins TRBV20-1 to TRBJ1-1; with no DNA, the TCRdb D assignment of TRBD1 cannot be verified. The germline V gene encodes CDR1 DFQATT and CDR2 SNEGSKA (reference sequence). CDR3 length equals 14 residues. CDR3 sequence reads: CSARGPGQPTEAFF.

This chain joins TRBV27 and TRBJ1-2. The CDR3 spans 13 residues. The germline CDR1 and CDR2 sequences are MNHEY and SMNVEV (reference sequence). The chain's CDR3 is CASSLSGLYGYTF.

The rearrangement links TRBV5-1 to TRBJ2-5. Germline lookup yields CDR1 SGHRS and CDR2 YFSETQ. The CDR3 covers 14 residues. The CDR3 spells CASKQPTLQETQYF. Full variable domain (rest looked up from reference TRBV5-1 and TRBJ2-5): KAGVTQTPRYLIKTRGQQVTLSCSPISGHRSVSWYQQTPGQGLQFLFEYFSETQRNKGNFPGRFSGRQFSNSRSEMNVSTLELGDSALYLCASKQPTLQETQYFGPGTRLLVL.

The V gene is TRBV5-6, the J gene TRBJ2-7. The CDR3 has 15 amino acids. From germline, CDR1 is SGHDT and CDR2 YYEEEE. CDR3 in amino acids: CASSLALGATYEQYF. The complete variable domain, with remaining parts taken from reference TRBV5-6 and TRBJ2-7, reads DAGVTQSPTHLIKTRGQQVTLRCSPKSGHDTVSWYQQALGQGPQFIFQYYEEEERQRGNFPDRFSGHQFPNYSSELNVNALLLGDSALYLCASSLALGATYEQYFGPGTRLTVT.

The CDR3 here is CASSLGQAITDTQYF. The rearrangement uses TRBV6-1 and TRBJ2-3; TCRdb picks TRBD2, but there is no DNA to check that call. Germline V gene lookup returns CDR1 MNHNS and CDR2 SASEGT. This CDR3 is 15 amino acids long.

The chain couples TRBV20-1 to TRBJ2-5; TCRdb indicates TRBD2, and absent DNA this call remains unverified. CDR1 is DFQATT, CDR2 SNEGSKA, per germline (reference sequence). The CDR3 spans 14 residues. CDR3 amino acids: CSARVGLAGETQYF.